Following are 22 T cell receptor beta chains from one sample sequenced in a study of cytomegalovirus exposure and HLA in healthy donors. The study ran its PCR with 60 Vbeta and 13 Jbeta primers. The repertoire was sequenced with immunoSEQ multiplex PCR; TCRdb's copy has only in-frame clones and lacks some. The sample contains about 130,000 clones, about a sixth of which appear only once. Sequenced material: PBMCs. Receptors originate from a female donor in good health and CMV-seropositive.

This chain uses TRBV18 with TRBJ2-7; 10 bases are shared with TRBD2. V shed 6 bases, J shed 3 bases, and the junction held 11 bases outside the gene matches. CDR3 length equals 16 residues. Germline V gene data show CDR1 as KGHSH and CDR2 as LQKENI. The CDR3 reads CASSPYETSGFYEQYF. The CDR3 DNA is TGTGCCAGCTCGCCCTATGAGACTAGCGGGTTCTACGAGCAGTACTTC.

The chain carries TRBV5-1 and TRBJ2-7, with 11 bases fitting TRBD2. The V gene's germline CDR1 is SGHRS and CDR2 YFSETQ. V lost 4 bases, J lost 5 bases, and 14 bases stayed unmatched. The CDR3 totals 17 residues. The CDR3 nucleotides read TGCGCCAGCAGCCGTGGAGAACTAGCGGGAGTTCTCCACGAGCAGTACTTC. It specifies CASSRGELAGVLHEQYF.

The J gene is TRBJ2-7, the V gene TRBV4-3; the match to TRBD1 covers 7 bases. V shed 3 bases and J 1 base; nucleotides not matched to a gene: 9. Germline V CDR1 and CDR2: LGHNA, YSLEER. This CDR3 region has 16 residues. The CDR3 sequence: CASSQDPGQRSYEQYF. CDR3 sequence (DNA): TGCGCCAGCAGCCAGGATCCGGGACAGCGATCCTACGAGCAGTACTTC.

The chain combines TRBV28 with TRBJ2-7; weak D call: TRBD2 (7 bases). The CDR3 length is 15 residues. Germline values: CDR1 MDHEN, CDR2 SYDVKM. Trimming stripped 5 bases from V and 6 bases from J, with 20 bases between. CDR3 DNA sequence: TGTGCCAGCAGTCCCCTCAGGGAGGGGGGCTCCGAGCAGTACTTC. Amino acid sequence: CASSPLREGGSEQYF.

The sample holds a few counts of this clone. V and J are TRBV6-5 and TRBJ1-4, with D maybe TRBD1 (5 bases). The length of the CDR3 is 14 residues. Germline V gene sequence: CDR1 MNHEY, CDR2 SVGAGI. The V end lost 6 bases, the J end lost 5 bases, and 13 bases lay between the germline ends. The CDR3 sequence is CASSERQINEKLFF. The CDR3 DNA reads TGTGCCAGCAGCGAAAGACAGATAAATGAAAAACTGTTTTTT.

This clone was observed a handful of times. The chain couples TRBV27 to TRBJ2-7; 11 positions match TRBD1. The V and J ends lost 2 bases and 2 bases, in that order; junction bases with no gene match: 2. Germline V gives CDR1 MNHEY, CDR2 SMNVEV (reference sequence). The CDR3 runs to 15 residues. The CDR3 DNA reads TGTGCCAGCAGTTTACGGGGACAGGGGGCCTACGAGCAGTACTTC. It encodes CASSLRGQGAYEQYF.

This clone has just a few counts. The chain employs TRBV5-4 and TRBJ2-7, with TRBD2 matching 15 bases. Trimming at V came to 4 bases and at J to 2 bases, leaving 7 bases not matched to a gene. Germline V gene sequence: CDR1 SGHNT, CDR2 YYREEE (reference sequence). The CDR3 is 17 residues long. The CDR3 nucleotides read TGTGCCAGCAGCGACGGGACTAGCGGGGGGACTACCTACGAGCAGTACTTC. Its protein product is CASSDGTSGGTTYEQYF.

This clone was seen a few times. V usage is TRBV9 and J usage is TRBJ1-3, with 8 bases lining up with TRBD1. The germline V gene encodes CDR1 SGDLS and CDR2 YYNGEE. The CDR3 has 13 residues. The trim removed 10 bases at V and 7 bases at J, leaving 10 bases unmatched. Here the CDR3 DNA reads TGTGCCGGAGACAGGGGTGTTTGGAACACCATATATTTT. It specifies CAGDRGVWNTIYF.

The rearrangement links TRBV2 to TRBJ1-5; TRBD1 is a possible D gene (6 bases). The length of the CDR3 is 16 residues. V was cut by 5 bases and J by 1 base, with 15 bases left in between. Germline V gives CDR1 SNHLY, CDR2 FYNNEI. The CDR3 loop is CASSRSEQGSNQPQHF. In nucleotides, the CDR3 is TGTGCCAGCAGTCGGTCGGAACAGGGAAGCAATCAGCCCCAGCATTTT.

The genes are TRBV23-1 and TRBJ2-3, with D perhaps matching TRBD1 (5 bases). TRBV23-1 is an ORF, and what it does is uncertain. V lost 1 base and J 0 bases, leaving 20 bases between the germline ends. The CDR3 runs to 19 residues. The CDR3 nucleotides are TGCGCCAGCAGTCAATTCAGGGCTTCCCGAGGCCCAAGCACAGATACGCAGTATTTT. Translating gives CASSQFRASRGPSTDTQYF.

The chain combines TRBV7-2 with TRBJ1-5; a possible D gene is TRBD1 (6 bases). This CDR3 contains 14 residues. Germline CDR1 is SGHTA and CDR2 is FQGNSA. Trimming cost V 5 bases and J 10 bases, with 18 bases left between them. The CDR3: CASSQGHRGGPQHF. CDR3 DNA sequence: TGTGCCAGCAGCCAGGGACACCGCGGGGGACCCCAGCATTTT. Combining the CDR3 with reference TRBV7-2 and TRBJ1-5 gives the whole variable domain GAGVSQSPSNKVTEKGKDVELRCDPISGHTALYWYRQSLGQGLEFLIYFQGNSAPDKSGLPSDRFSAERTGGSVSTLTIQRTQQEDSAVYLCASSQGHRGGPQHFGDGTRLSIL.

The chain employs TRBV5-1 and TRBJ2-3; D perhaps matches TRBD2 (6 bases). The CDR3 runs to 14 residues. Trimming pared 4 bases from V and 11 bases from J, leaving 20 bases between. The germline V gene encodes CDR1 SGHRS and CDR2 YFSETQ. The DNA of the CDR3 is TGCGCCAGCAGCGCGGACTACTCCCAGGAGGTGCAGTATTTT. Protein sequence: CASSADYSQEVQYF.

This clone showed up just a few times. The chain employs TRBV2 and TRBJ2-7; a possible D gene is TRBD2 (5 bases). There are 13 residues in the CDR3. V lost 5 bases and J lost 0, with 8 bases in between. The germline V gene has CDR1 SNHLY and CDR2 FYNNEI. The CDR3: CASSRTFSYEQYF. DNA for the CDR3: TGTGCCAGCAGTCGGACTTTCTCCTACGAGCAGTACTTC.

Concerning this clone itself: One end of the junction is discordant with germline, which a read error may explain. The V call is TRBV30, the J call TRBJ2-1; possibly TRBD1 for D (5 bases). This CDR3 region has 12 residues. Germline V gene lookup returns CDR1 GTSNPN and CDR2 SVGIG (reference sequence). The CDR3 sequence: CTWSPSGYEQFF. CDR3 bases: TGTACCTGGAGCCCCTCAGGGTATGAGCAGTTCTTC.

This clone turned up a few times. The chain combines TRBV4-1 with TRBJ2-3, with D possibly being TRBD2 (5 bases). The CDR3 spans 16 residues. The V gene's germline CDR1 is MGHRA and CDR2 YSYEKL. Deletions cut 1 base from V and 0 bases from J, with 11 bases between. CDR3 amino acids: CASSQGVGASTDTQYF. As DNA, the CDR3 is TGCGCCAGCAGCCAAGGGGTGGGAGCTAGCACAGATACGCAGTATTTT.

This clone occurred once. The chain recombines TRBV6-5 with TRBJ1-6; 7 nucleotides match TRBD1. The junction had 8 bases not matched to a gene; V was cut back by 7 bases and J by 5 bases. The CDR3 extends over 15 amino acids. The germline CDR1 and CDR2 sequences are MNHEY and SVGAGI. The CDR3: CASNEQGRNNSPLHF. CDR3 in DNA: TGTGCCAGCAACGAACAGGGGAGGAATAATTCACCCCTCCACTTT.

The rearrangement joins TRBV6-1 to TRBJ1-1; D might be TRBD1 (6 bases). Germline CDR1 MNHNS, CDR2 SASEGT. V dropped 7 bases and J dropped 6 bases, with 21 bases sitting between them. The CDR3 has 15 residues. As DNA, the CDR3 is TGTGCCAGCACTATATACCCCACAGGGAATGCTGAAGCTTTCTTT. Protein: CASTIYPTGNAEAFF.

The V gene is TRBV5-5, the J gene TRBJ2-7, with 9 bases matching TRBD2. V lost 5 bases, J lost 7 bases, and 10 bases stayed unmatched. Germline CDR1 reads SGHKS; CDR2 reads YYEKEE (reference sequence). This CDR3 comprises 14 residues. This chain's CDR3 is CASSSVAGVVEQYF. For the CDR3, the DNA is TGTGCCAGCAGTTCCGTAGCGGGAGTGGTAGAGCAGTACTTC.

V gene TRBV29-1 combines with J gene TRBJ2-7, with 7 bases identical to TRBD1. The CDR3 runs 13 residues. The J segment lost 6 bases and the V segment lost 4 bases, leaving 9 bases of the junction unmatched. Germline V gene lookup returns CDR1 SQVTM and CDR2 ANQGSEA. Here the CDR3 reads CSVATTGSSEQYF. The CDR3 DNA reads TGCAGCGTTGCGACGACAGGGTCTAGCGAGCAGTACTTC.

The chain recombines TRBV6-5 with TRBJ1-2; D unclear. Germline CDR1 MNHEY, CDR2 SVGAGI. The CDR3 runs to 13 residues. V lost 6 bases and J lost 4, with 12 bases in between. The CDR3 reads CASRPTSIYGYTF. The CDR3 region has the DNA TGTGCCAGCAGGCCGACATCCATCTATGGCTACACCTTC.

The CDR3 nucleotides are TGCGCCAGCAGCTTGGATAACAACAGGGGGGGCGCACTGTACTTC. Translation gives CASSLDNNRGGALYF. This chain joins TRBV5-1 and TRBJ2-7; TRBD1 is a possible D gene (8 bases). V lost 0 bases to trimming and J lost 12 bases, with 22 bases between them. Per germline, CDR1 SGHRS and CDR2 YFSETQ. The CDR3 is made up of 15 amino acids.

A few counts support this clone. The CDR3 region has the DNA TGCGCCAGCAGCCAAGATCGGGACAGAAGAGAGACCCAGTACTTC. It encodes CASSQDRDRRETQYF. The chain links TRBV4-3 to TRBJ2-5; TRBD1 aligns across 7 bases. The CDR3 length is 15 residues. CDR1 is LGHNA, CDR2 YSLEER, per germline. V trimming: 0 bases; J trimming: 4 bases; junction bases outside the gene matches: 5.